This T cell receptor (beta chain) was documented in a study of T cell changes during pregnancy in multiple sclerosis. Measured with immunoSEQ multiplex PCR; TCRdb has only the in-frame clones, and not every one. Of roughly 80,000 clones in the sample, about 90% were seen once. The V end lost 0 bases, the J end lost 0 bases, and 12 bases lay between the germline ends. The CDR3 has 16 amino acids. The germline CDR1 and CDR2 sequences are MNHEY and SVGAGI. The sample here was peripheral blood, taken before pregnancy. The V call is TRBV6-5, the J call TRBJ2-7; D unresolved. The clonotype comes from a female donor with multiple sclerosis, enrolled in a pregnancy study. Here the CDR3 DNA reads TGTGCCAGCAGTTACTCCCTCGTTTATAGCTCCTACGAGCAGTACTTC. It yields the protein CASSYSLVYSSYEQYF.